Listed here are 21 T cell receptor beta chains from one sample, sequenced in a study of T-cell memory formation after mild COVID-19. TCRdb ran MiXCR on the 5' RACE reads and lists one entry per CDR3 protein. Among about 410,000 distinct CDR3 sequences listed, 23% were seen once. The sequenced sample consisted of PBMCs or a T cell subset sorted from them (not recorded which). The receptors come from an adult woman who had mild COVID-19 (a few samples of this study predate the infection). Cell type and time point are not known.

This clonotype was counted many times. The rearrangement links TRBV6-1 to TRBJ2-7; 9 nucleotides match TRBD1. The germline gives CDR1 MNHNS, CDR2 SASEGT. V was clipped by 7 bases and J by 3 bases; unmatched bases: 4. This CDR3 is built from 13 residues. The CDR3 here is CASTTGQGYEQYF. In nucleotides, the CDR3 is TGTGCCAGCACCACGGGACAGGGCTACGAGCAGTACTTC.

This clonotype appeared many times. This chain joins TRBV6-2 or TRBV6-3 and TRBJ2-1, with D perhaps TRBD2 (6 bases). V was pared by 6 bases and J by 10 bases, with 28 bases between. The CDR3 covers 17 residues. The germline V gene has CDR1 MNHEY and CDR2 SVGEGT. CDR3 protein: CASRGGIGGEAGEEQFF. CDR3 nucleotide sequence: TGTGCCAGCAGGGGGGGTATCGGAGGGGAGGCAGGCGAGGAGCAGTTCTTC.

The rearrangement joins TRBV7-6 to TRBJ2-3, with a possible D match to TRBD2 (6 bases). CDR3 length equals 15 residues. CDR1 is SGHVS and CDR2 is FNYEAQ in the germline V gene. The V and J ends lost 5 bases and 4 bases respectively, with 16 bases between them. For the CDR3, the DNA is TGTGCCAGCAGCCCCGAGGGCGGGGAGGCAGATACGCAGTATTTT. Its translation is CASSPEGGEADTQYF.

This clonotype was seen a few times. The gene calls are TRBV15 and TRBJ2-5; 9 bases agree with TRBD1. Unmatched junction bases numbered 9, after V lost 5 bases and J lost 5 bases. The CDR3 is made up of 15 amino acids. Germline loops: CDR1 LNHNV, CDR2 YYDKDF (reference sequence). The CDR3 DNA sequence: TGTGCCACCAGCCCCGGGACAGGGAATTTCGAGACCCAGTACTTC. Its protein product is CATSPGTGNFETQYF.

The chain is built from TRBV29-1 and TRBJ2-2; either TRBD1 or TRBD2 may fit D (5 bases each). Trimming removed 6 bases at V and 0 bases at J, with 11 bases between. Germline V lookup: CDR1 SQVTM, CDR2 ANQGSEA. This CDR3 is built from 14 residues. The CDR3 loop is CSVQGRTNTGELFF. The DNA of the CDR3 is TGCAGCGTGCAGGGACGGACGAACACCGGGGAGCTGTTTTTT.

The chain uses TRBV20-1 and TRBJ1-5, with no clear D. V was clipped by 8 bases and J by 4 bases, with 12 bases between them. CDR3 length equals 12 residues. Germline CDR1 and CDR2: DFQATT and SNEGSKA (reference sequence). For the CDR3, the DNA is TGCAGTTCCCGGACGGGTAATCAGCCCCAGCATTTT. Residues: CSSRTGNQPQHF.

This clonotype was seen a few times. The chain employs TRBV29-1 and TRBJ2-3, with D hard to call. This CDR3 has 13 amino acids. Germline CDR1 is SQVTM and CDR2 is ANQGSEA. Trimming removed 7 bases from V and 0 bases from J, with 11 bases in between. The CDR3 DNA reads TGCAGCGCTCAAGCCAGAAGCACAGATACGCAGTATTTT. This encodes CSAQARSTDTQYF.

The V gene is TRBV20-1, the J gene TRBJ2-1; TRBD2 matches 11 bases. The CDR3 extends over 15 amino acids. V shed 1 base and J 3 bases; nucleotides not matched to a gene: 2. Per germline, CDR1 DFQATT and CDR2 SNEGSKA (reference sequence). Here the CDR3 reads CSARVGTSGYNEQFF. For the CDR3, the DNA is TGCAGTGCTAGAGTGGGGACTAGCGGCTACAATGAGCAGTTCTTC.

This clonotype was seen a few times. This rearrangement joins TRBV20-1 to TRBJ1-1, with 8 nucleotides matching TRBD1. V lost 6 bases to trimming and J lost 1 base; unmatched junction nucleotides: 13. This CDR3 is 16 amino acids long. Germline CDR1 is DFQATT and CDR2 is SNEGSKA (reference sequence). The CDR3 protein is CSATGQGSLPNTEAFF. CDR3 in DNA: TGCAGTGCGACCGGACAGGGAAGTTTGCCGAACACTGAAGCTTTCTTT.

This clonotype has more than one count but fewer than ten. The chain recombines TRBV10-3 with TRBJ1-3, with no clear D. The CDR3 spans 11 residues. Deletions cut 10 bases from V and 0 bases from J, with 4 bases between. CDR1 and CDR2 from the germline V gene are ENHRY and SYGVKD. Here the CDR3 DNA reads TGTGCCACCACCTCTGGAAACACCATATATTTT. Amino acids: CATTSGNTIYF.

DNA for the CDR3: TGCAGCGTTGGTTGGCGACGGGAGACCCAGTACTTC. Its protein is CSVGWRRETQYF. The chain uses TRBV29-1 and TRBJ2-5, with D hard to call. Germline values: CDR1 SQVTM, CDR2 ANQGSEA. Trimming stripped 4 bases from V and 5 bases from J, with 11 bases between. The CDR3 runs to 12 residues.

This clonotype was seen a few times. This sequence joins TRBV7-9 and TRBJ2-5; TRBD2 agrees at 7 bases. The V segment lost 0 bases and the J segment 4 bases; nucleotides outside the gene matches: 8. The CDR3 extends over 16 amino acids. Germline values: CDR1 SEHNR, CDR2 FQNEAQ (reference sequence). CDR3 sequence reads: CASSLAGLVRTETQYF. CDR3 bases: TGTGCCAGCAGCTTAGCAGGACTAGTTCGAACAGAGACCCAGTACTTC.

The gene calls are TRBV19 and TRBJ1-2; D unclear. The length of the CDR3 is 11 residues. V was clipped by 1 base and J by 6 bases, with 3 bases between them. CDR1 and CDR2 from the germline V gene are LNHDA and SQIVND (reference sequence). The CDR3, as DNA: TGTGCCAGTAGTATAGGGAATGGCTACACCTTC. Its translation is CASSIGNGYTF.

The chain is built from TRBV7-2 and TRBJ2-1, with TRBD2 identical over 13 bases. Germline assignment: CDR1 SGHTA and CDR2 FQGNSA. CDR3 size: 17 residues. Trimming took 5 bases from V and 4 from J; bases not matched to a gene: 8. CDR3 sequence reads: CASSRGTSGMGYNEQFF. In DNA form, the CDR3 reads TGTGCCAGCAGCCGGGGGACTAGCGGGATGGGGTACAATGAGCAGTTCTTC.

This chain links TRBV5-1 with TRBJ2-3; D might be TRBD1 (6 bases). CDR1 SGHRS and CDR2 YFSETQ come from the germline V gene. V lost 0 bases, J lost 3 bases, and 14 bases lay in between. The length of the CDR3 is 16 residues. This chain's CDR3 is CASSLGQGTGTDTQYF. In DNA, the CDR3 is TGCGCCAGCAGCTTGGGCCAGGGGACGGGTACAGATACGCAGTATTTT.

There are many counts of this clonotype. The junction departs from germline at one end; a sequencing error may be responsible. This chain joins TRBV5-1 and TRBJ2-2; no definite D call. Germline CDR1 reads SGHRS; CDR2 reads YFSETQ. The CDR3 sequence is 13 residues long. The CDR3 bases are TGTGCCAGCAGCTCGCAGAACACCGGGGAGCTGTTTTTT. Protein sequence: CASSSQNTGELFF.

This clonotype was picked up a small number of times. The chain carries TRBV12-3 or TRBV12-4 and TRBJ1-5; D may be TRBD1 (5 bases). V was clipped by 0 bases and J by 4 bases, with 10 bases between them. This CDR3 spans 15 amino acids. CDR3 coding DNA: TGTGCCAGCAGTTTAGCGTTTGGGGGGAATCAGCCCCAGCATTTT. Translating it yields CASSLAFGGNQPQHF.

The CDR3 spells CASSLDRGSSPLHF. CDR3 nucleotides: TGTGCCAGCAGCTTAGACAGGGGAAGTTCACCCCTCCACTTT. The chain combines TRBV7-8 with TRBJ1-6; 7 nucleotides match TRBD1. Germline CDR1 and CDR2: SGHVS and FQNEAQ. The CDR3 contains 14 residues. With V trimmed by 1 base and J by 9 bases, 3 bases remained unmatched.

The J gene is TRBJ2-2, the V gene TRBV6-2 or TRBV6-3, with TRBD1 as a possible D gene (6 bases). The germline CDR1 and CDR2 sequences are MNHEY and SVGEGT. The CDR3 totals 17 residues. V dropped 6 bases and J dropped 0 bases, with 17 bases sitting between them. CDR3 sequence: CASRKGEKATNTGELFF. CDR3 bases: TGTGCCAGCAGGAAGGGGGAAAAGGCCACGAACACCGGGGAGCTGTTTTTT.

The rearrangement uses TRBV6-5 and TRBJ1-4, with 12 nucleotides matching TRBD1. V lost 1 base, J lost 3 bases, and 6 bases stayed unmatched. This CDR3 contains 18 residues. Germline values: CDR1 MNHEY, CDR2 SVGAGI. The DNA of the CDR3 is TGTGCCAGCAGTTACTATGGGACAGGGGGCTTAGCTAATGAAAAACTGTTTTTT. Its translation is CASSYYGTGGLANEKLFF.

The chain joins TRBV7-2 to TRBJ1-2, with D possibly being TRBD1 (5 bases). V lost 5 bases and J lost 2, with 15 bases in between. CDR3 size: 15 residues. Germline-derived CDR1 and CDR2 are SGHTA and FQGNSA. DNA for the CDR3: TGTGCCAGCAGCCCCCGGGGGGGAGGAAACTATGGCTACACCTTC. This sequence encodes CASSPRGGGNYGYTF. The full variable domain, in which reference TRBV7-2 and TRBJ1-2 provide the parts outside the CDR3, is GAGVSQSPSNKVTEKGKDVELRCDPISGHTALYWYRQSLGQGLEFLIYFQGNSAPDKSGLPSDRFSAERTGGSVSTLTIQRTQQEDSAVYLCASSPRGGGNYGYTFGSGTRLTVV.